Following are 20 T cell receptor beta chains from one sample sequenced in a study of cytomegalovirus exposure and HLA in healthy donors. Repertoires were generated with immunoSEQ multiplex PCR, while TCRdb's copy carries only in-frame clones and drops some. The table lists about 340,000 clones, 86% of them singletons, with 0.7% to 0.85% in the top ten. The sequenced sample was PBMCs. These receptors all stem from a woman in her late teens or twenties in good health and CMV-seronegative.

CDR3 region: CASSGGSNAYNEQFF. CDR3 DNA sequence: TGTGCCAGCAGCGGAGGGAGTAACGCCTACAATGAGCAGTTCTTC. The rearrangement uses TRBV9 and TRBJ2-1, with D tentatively TRBD2 (5 bases). The CDR3 length is 15 residues. Trimming pared 3 bases from V and 2 bases from J, leaving 12 bases between. Germline lookup yields CDR1 SGDLS and CDR2 YYNGEE.

This chain links TRBV5-1 with TRBJ2-5; 9 bases line up with TRBD1. The V and J ends lost 4 bases and 4 bases, in that order; junction bases with no gene match: 5. This CDR3 region has 14 residues. Germline V lookup: CDR1 SGHRS, CDR2 YFSETQ. For the CDR3, the DNA is TGCGCCAGCAGCCCGATACAGGGGGCAGAGACCCAGTACTTC. It yields the protein CASSPIQGAETQYF.

CDR3 protein: CASSLWSSSYEQYF. The CDR3 nucleotides read TGTGCCAGCAGCTTGTGGTCTAGCTCCTACGAGCAGTACTTC. V usage is TRBV7-2 and J usage is TRBJ2-7; D is ambiguous. CDR3 length equals 14 residues. CDR1 and CDR2 from the germline V gene are SGHTA and FQGNSA. V was cut by 3 bases and J by 0 bases, with 9 bases left in between.

DNA of the CDR3: TGCGCCAGCAGCCACCCCCTAGCGGTCATGGGGAACATTCAGTACTTC. Amino acids: CASSHPLAVMGNIQYF. V usage is TRBV4-1 and J usage is TRBJ2-4; 7 bases agree with TRBD2. Looked up from germline, CDR1 is MGHRA and CDR2 is YSYEKL. The trim removed 3 bases at V and 7 bases at J, leaving 12 bases unmatched. The CDR3 extends over 16 amino acids.

The sample holds one count of this clone. This rearrangement joins TRBV2 to TRBJ1-2; D may be TRBD1 (6 bases). CDR3 size: 18 residues. From germline, CDR1 is SNHLY and CDR2 FYNNEI. The ends were cut back, 6 bases at V and 0 bases at J, with 23 bases in the middle. CDR3 in DNA: TGTGCCAGCAGGGCAGTTCCCGGGACACCCGGAGCTAACTATGGCTACACCTTC. Amino acids: CASRAVPGTPGANYGYTF.

V usage is TRBV28 and J usage is TRBJ2-1, with 11 bases fitting TRBD1. The CDR3 contains 15 residues. V was clipped by 6 bases and J by 7 bases; unmatched bases: 8. Germline V gives CDR1 MDHEN, CDR2 SYDVKM. The CDR3: CASRLDRGLWNEQFF. For the CDR3, the DNA is TGTGCCAGCAGATTGGACAGGGGGCTGTGGAATGAGCAGTTCTTC.

The chain links TRBV28 to TRBJ2-7; TRBD2 aligns across 9 bases. V was clipped by 4 bases and J by 3 bases; unmatched bases: 7. This CDR3 spans 15 amino acids. CDR1 and CDR2 (germline): MDHEN, SYDVKM. The CDR3 nucleotides read TGTGCCAGCAGTTACCCCTTAGCGGGAGTCTACGAGCAGTACTTC. This codes for CASSYPLAGVYEQYF.

The chain couples TRBV18 to TRBJ2-6; the match to TRBD1 covers 8 bases. Germline V CDR1 and CDR2: KGHSH, LQKENI. The CDR3 sequence is 17 residues long. The V and J ends lost 3 bases and 2 bases, in that order; junction bases with no gene match: 6. CDR3 nucleotides: TGTGCCAGCTCACCTGGACAGGGAATGACTGGGGCCAACGTCCTGACTTTC. It specifies CASSPGQGMTGANVLTF.

The chain links TRBV7-2 to TRBJ2-7, with TRBD2 matching 8 bases. Losses at the gene ends were 5 bases for V and 5 bases for J; bases not matched to a gene: 2. Germline V gene sequence: CDR1 SGHTA, CDR2 FQGNSA. CDR3 size: 12 residues. The CDR3, as DNA: TGTGCCAGCAGCCGGACTAGCCACGAGCAGTACTTC. Translating it yields CASSRTSHEQYF.

The CDR3 region has the DNA TGTGCCAGCAGTAAACAGGGGGCTACGTACGAGCAGTACTTC. Protein product: CASSKQGATYEQYF. The chain carries TRBV6-5 and TRBJ2-7; 9 bases agree with TRBD1. Per the germline V gene, CDR1 is MNHEY and CDR2 is SVGAGI. CDR3 size: 14 residues. The ends lost 5 bases at V and 4 bases at J; junction bases unmatched: 6.

The rearrangement links TRBV5-4 to TRBJ1-1; D not certain. The length of the CDR3 is 12 residues. V lost 5 bases to trimming and J lost 5 bases, with 10 bases between them. Germline V gene data show CDR1 as SGHNT and CDR2 as YYREEE (reference sequence). In DNA form, the CDR3 reads TGTGCCAGCAGGTACGAGGGTACTGAAGCTTTCTTT. It yields the protein CASRYEGTEAFF.

The J gene is TRBJ2-7, the V gene TRBV7-3, with D maybe TRBD2 (6 bases). Germline V gives CDR1 SGHTA, CDR2 FQGTGA. The V end was cut by 4 bases, the J end by 5 bases, with 12 bases between. CDR3 length: 13 residues. CDR3 nucleotide sequence: TGTGCCAGCAGCTACGGGTCGGGGGACGAGCAGTACTTC. This sequence encodes CASSYGSGDEQYF.

The J gene is TRBJ2-1, the V gene TRBV5-1, with TRBD2 matching 7 bases. The length of the CDR3 is 16 residues. The V gene end was trimmed by 6 bases and the J gene end by 4 bases; junction bases not matched to a gene: 13. CDR1 SGHRS and CDR2 YFSETQ come from the germline V gene. The CDR3 protein is CASTPTVSGAYNEQFF. The CDR3 nucleotides are TGCGCCAGCACTCCAACGGTGAGCGGGGCATACAATGAGCAGTTCTTC. The full variable domain, completed using reference TRBV5-1 and TRBJ2-1, is KAGVTQTPRYLIKTRGQQVTLSCSPISGHRSVSWYQQTPGQGLQFLFEYFSETQRNKGNFPGRFSGRQFSNSRSEMNVSTLELGDSALYLCASTPTVSGAYNEQFFGPGTRLTVL.

The gene calls are TRBV30 and TRBJ2-1; tentative D call: TRBD1 (6 bases). The CDR3 totals 14 residues. The germline V gene has CDR1 GTSNPN and CDR2 SVGIG (reference sequence). Trimming shortened V by 3 bases and J by 10 bases, and 19 bases separated the two germline ends. In DNA form, the CDR3 reads TGTGCCTGGAGCGCCCTGGACAGTTCTGGGGAGCAGTTCTTC. Translated: CAWSALDSSGEQFF. The whole variable domain, filled in from reference TRBV30 and TRBJ2-1, reads SQTIHQWPATLVQPVGSPLSLECTVEGTSNPNLYWYRQAAGRGLQLLFYSVGIGQISSEVPQNLSASRPQDRQFILSSKKLLLSDSGFYLCAWSALDSSGEQFFGPGTRLTVL.

The rearrangement joins TRBV5-4 to TRBJ2-3, with 8 positions matching TRBD2. V trimming: 7 bases; J trimming: 0 bases; junction bases outside the gene matches: 4. Germline CDR1 is SGHNT and CDR2 is YYREEE (reference sequence). The CDR3 is 14 residues long. The CDR3 loop is CASQSSGSTDTQYF. The CDR3 nucleotides read TGTGCCAGCCAATCTAGCGGGAGCACAGATACGCAGTATTTT.

This clone came up a few times. The chain uses TRBV7-3 and TRBJ2-2; D possibly corresponds to TRBD1 (6 bases). This CDR3 spans 14 amino acids. Germline-derived CDR1 and CDR2 are SGHTA and FQGTGA. The germline V and J ends were trimmed by 6 bases and 4 bases, with 12 bases remaining between them. CDR3 loop: CASRKGESTGELFF. The CDR3 DNA reads TGTGCCAGCAGGAAGGGGGAGAGCACCGGGGAGCTGTTTTTT. The complete variable domain, with remaining parts taken from reference TRBV7-3 and TRBJ2-2, reads GAGVSQTPSNKVTEKGKYVELRCDPISGHTALYWYRQSLGQGPEFLIYFQGTGAADDSGLPNDRFFAVRPEGSVSTLKIQRTERGDSAVYLCASRKGESTGELFFGEGSRLTVL.

This clone came up once. This chain links TRBV7-6 with TRBJ2-5, with D uncertain. Germline lookup yields CDR1 SGHVS and CDR2 FNYEAQ. V dropped 5 bases and J dropped 2 bases, with 18 bases sitting between them. CDR3 length: 16 residues. The CDR3 here is CASSPGPPKIQETQYF. The CDR3 DNA follows: TGTGCCAGCAGCCCGGGTCCACCTAAAATACAAGAGACCCAGTACTTC.

This chain links TRBV2 with TRBJ2-3; 9 bases match TRBD1. The germline gives CDR1 SNHLY, CDR2 FYNNEI. The CDR3 length is 13 residues. V lost 4 bases and J lost 4; bases outside the gene matches: 0. The CDR3 sequence is CASSGQGADTQYF. The CDR3 DNA follows: TGTGCCAGCAGTGGACAGGGGGCAGATACGCAGTATTTT.

V gene TRBV6-5 combines with J gene TRBJ1-2; 7 bases map to TRBD1. Germline V gene lookup returns CDR1 MNHEY and CDR2 SVGAGI. Trimming took 6 bases from V and 7 from J; bases not matched to a gene: 11. This CDR3 contains 14 residues. CDR3 region: CASSRRQGIRGYTF. CDR3 DNA: TGTGCCAGCAGCCGACGACAGGGCATTCGTGGCTACACCTTC.

The chain has TRBV28 and TRBJ2-5, with TRBD2 matching over 11 bases. After removal of 5 bases from V and 3 bases from J, the junction contained 5 bases not matched to a gene. In germline, CDR1 is MDHEN, CDR2 SYDVKM. The CDR3 loop spans 15 amino acids. CDR3 amino acids: CASSVWGLAEETQYF. The CDR3 DNA sequence: TGTGCCAGCAGTGTTTGGGGACTAGCGGAAGAGACCCAGTACTTC.